Each of the 27 T cell receptor beta chains below was sequenced from the same sample in a study of T cells after yellow fever vaccination. TCRdb called the 5' RACE reads again in MiXCR, with one record for every CDR3 protein. Among tens of thousands of distinct CDR3 sequences listed, 6% to 8.5% were seen once. The sample consisted of CD8+ T cells not binding an NS4B(214-222) dextramer, sorted from PBMCs, taken roughly seven weeks after the first yellow fever vaccination. These TCRs come from a man between 18 and 35 years old who received the YFV17D yellow fever vaccine.

The CDR3 coding sequence is TGTGCCAGCAGCTTAGGCAGGGGTTTCATATACTTC. Amino acid sequence: CASSLGRGFIYF. The J gene is TRBJ2-4, the V gene TRBV7-2, with D possibly matching TRBD1 (6 bases). V gave up 1 base and J gave up 16 bases, with 14 bases separating them. Per the germline V gene, CDR1 is SGHTA and CDR2 is FQGNSA. This CDR3 spans 12 amino acids.

The J gene is TRBJ1-4, the V gene TRBV6-1; tentative D call: TRBD1 (5 bases). Between the trimmed V and J ends, which lost 9 bases and 7 bases, there was a span of 24 bases. The germline gives CDR1 MNHNS, CDR2 SASEGT. CDR3 length: 16 residues. CDR3 DNA sequence: TGTGCCAGTTCCCCAGGGAGAGGGGCCCTACTTGAAAAACTGTTTTTT. Translated: CASSPGRGALLEKLFF.

The genes are TRBV27 and TRBJ2-1; 11 bases fit TRBD2. After removal of 6 bases from V and 7 bases from J, the junction contained 8 bases not matched to a gene. CDR1 is MNHEY, CDR2 SMNVEV, per germline (reference sequence). The CDR3 covers 15 residues. CDR3 nucleotides: TGTGCCAGCAGCTCCCGACTAGCGGGGTTTAATGAGCAGTTCTTC. Protein sequence: CASSSRLAGFNEQFF.

Here the CDR3 reads CASSQVPGGNTEAFF. Here the CDR3 DNA reads TGCGCCAGCAGCCAAGTTCCGGGGGGGAACACTGAAGCTTTCTTT. The chain combines TRBV4-1 with TRBJ1-1, with TRBD1 as a possible D gene (5 bases). The CDR3 contains 15 residues. V lost 1 base and J lost 1, with 10 bases in between. Germline lookup yields CDR1 MGHRA and CDR2 YSYEKL.

Only a few counts were recorded for this clonotype. The chain joins TRBV4-3 to TRBJ1-5; maybe TRBD1 (5 bases). CDR1 and CDR2 from the germline V gene are LGHNA and YSLEER. The CDR3 is 15 amino acids. V lost 0 bases and J 6 bases, leaving 12 bases between the germline ends. CDR3 in DNA: TGCGCCAGCAGCCAAGATCAAACGGGGACTCAGCCCCAGCATTTT. It is translated as CASSQDQTGTQPQHF.

This clonotype was detected many times. J is TRBJ2-3 and V is TRBV6-1, with 11 bases fitting TRBD2. Trimming at V came to 5 bases and at J to 0 bases, leaving 10 bases not matched to a gene. In germline, CDR1 is MNHNS, CDR2 SASEGT. The CDR3 is made up of 18 amino acids. DNA of the CDR3: TGTGCCAGCAGTCTTCGGGCTAGCGGGGGGACTAGCACAGATACGCAGTATTTT. It specifies CASSLRASGGTSTDTQYF.

In DNA, the CDR3 is TGTGCCACCAGCCCCGGCGGCGCTTACAATGAGCAGTTCTTC. Translating gives CATSPGGAYNEQFF. V gene TRBV24-1 combines with J gene TRBJ2-1; D is ambiguous. Germline V lookup: CDR1 KGHDR, CDR2 SFDVKD. CDR3 length: 14 residues. The germline V and J ends were trimmed by 7 bases and 4 bases, with 13 bases remaining between them.

About this clonotype itself: A much bigger clone sits one base away, suggesting this may be a read error. The rearrangement links TRBV28 to TRBJ1-2, with 10 positions matching TRBD1. V gave up 6 bases and J gave up 6 bases; unmatched junction bases: 10. The CDR3 has 15 amino acids. Germline lookup yields CDR1 MDHEN and CDR2 SYDVKM. The CDR3 loop reads CASSDRDRGRHGYTF. The CDR3 DNA follows: TGTGCCAGCAGCGACCGGGACAGGGGCCGCCATGGCTACACCTTC.

J is TRBJ2-6 and V is TRBV19, with D perhaps matching TRBD1 or TRBD2 (5 bases each). Germline V lookup: CDR1 LNHDA, CDR2 SQIVND (reference sequence). The V and J ends lost 6 bases and 0 bases respectively, with 15 bases between them. The CDR3 covers 17 residues. The CDR3 region is CASRRGQPSSGANVLTF. CDR3 nucleotide sequence: TGTGCCAGTAGGAGGGGCCAGCCGAGCTCTGGGGCCAACGTCCTGACTTTC.

Sample share makes this clonotype large. J is TRBJ2-7 and V is TRBV20-1, with 7 bases lining up with TRBD1. Trimming at V came to 3 bases and at J to 3 bases, leaving 5 bases not matched to a gene. This CDR3 region has 13 residues. CDR1 is DFQATT and CDR2 is SNEGSKA in the germline V gene (reference sequence). For the CDR3, the DNA is TGCAGTGCTAGGACAGGGATCCGCTACGAGCAGTACTTC. Its protein product is CSARTGIRYEQYF.

This clonotype was observed a few times. The rearrangement joins TRBV14 to TRBJ2-5; D remains unclear. Between the trimmed V and J ends, which lost 1 base and 5 bases, there was a span of 14 bases. The CDR3 loop spans 15 amino acids. Germline lookup yields CDR1 SGHDN and CDR2 FVKESK. The CDR3 nucleotides are TGTGCCAGCAGCCAAGGATGGCGGACGGCCGAGACCCAGTACTTC. Its translation: CASSQGWRTAETQYF.

The chain employs TRBV3-1 and TRBJ2-7, with 7 bases identical to TRBD1. The CDR3 sequence is 14 residues long. Germline loops: CDR1 LGHDT, CDR2 YNNKEL (reference sequence). V shed 3 bases and J 2 bases; nucleotides not matched to a gene: 4. As DNA, the CDR3 is TGTGCCAGCAGCCAGGGGGACAGCCCCTACGAGCAGTACGTC. Its translation is CASSQGDSPYEQYV.

This clonotype was seen ten or more times. This chain uses TRBV20-1 with TRBJ2-7; unclear D gene. Trimming cost V 1 base and J 7 bases, with 14 bases left between them. The CDR3 runs 13 residues. Germline loops: CDR1 DFQATT, CDR2 SNEGSKA (reference sequence). Here the CDR3 DNA reads TGCAGTGCTAGAGGCACGGTGGTCGAGGAGCAGTACTTC. It yields the protein CSARGTVVEEQYF.

The rearrangement joins TRBV20-1 to TRBJ2-5; weak D call: TRBD1 (5 bases). The V gene lost 0 bases and the J gene lost 1 base, with 15 bases spanning the gap. The germline gives CDR1 DFQATT, CDR2 SNEGSKA (reference sequence). The CDR3 loop spans 16 amino acids. The DNA for the CDR3 is TGCAGTGCTAGAGATACGGGCGCAGGGCGCCAAGAGACCCAGTACTTC. Protein sequence: CSARDTGAGRQETQYF.

This clonotype was counted ten times or more. The genes are TRBV24-1 and TRBJ2-5; 8 bases are shared with TRBD1. The CDR3 spans 16 residues. CDR1 is KGHDR and CDR2 is SFDVKD in the germline V gene. V was clipped by 1 base and J by 2 bases; unmatched bases: 5. CDR3 coding DNA: TGTGCCACCAGTGATTTCCTCGGGACAGGTCAAGAGACCCAGTACTTC. Translating gives CATSDFLGTGQETQYF.

This clonotype was counted many times. This rearrangement joins TRBV4-1 to TRBJ2-1, with 7 positions matching TRBD2. The germline CDR1 and CDR2 sequences are MGHRA and YSYEKL. This CDR3 contains 16 residues. V lost 3 bases to trimming and J lost 8 bases; unmatched junction nucleotides: 13. The CDR3 loop reads CASSQGFAGVADEQFF. The CDR3 DNA reads TGCGCCAGCAGCCAGGGCTTTGCGGGGGTTGCAGATGAGCAGTTCTTC.

This clonotype was counted at least ten times. The V call is TRBV5-1, the J call TRBJ2-7, with D unresolved. The CDR3 totals 13 residues. Germline V gene sequence: CDR1 SGHRS, CDR2 YFSETQ. V gave up 4 bases and J gave up 2 bases, with 10 bases separating them. The CDR3 region is CASSAYTTYEQYF. Written as DNA, the CDR3 is TGCGCCAGCAGCGCCTACACTACCTACGAGCAGTACTTC. The whole variable domain, filled in from reference TRBV5-1 and TRBJ2-7, reads KAGVTQTPRYLIKTRGQQVTLSCSPISGHRSVSWYQQTPGQGLQFLFEYFSETQRNKGNFPGRFSGRQFSNSRSEMNVSTLELGDSALYLCASSAYTTYEQYFGPGTRLTVT.

The chain joins TRBV19 to TRBJ2-1; D uncertain. Trimming removed 1 base at V and 0 bases at J, with 4 bases between. Germline V gene lookup returns CDR1 LNHDA and CDR2 SQIVND (reference sequence). The CDR3 has 14 amino acids. The DNA for the CDR3 is TGTGCCAGTAGTATAGGGAGCTCCTACAATGAGCAGTTCTTC. Encoded protein: CASSIGSSYNEQFF.

This clonotype was recorded many times. The V and J genes are TRBV7-9 and TRBJ1-4, with a weak D call TRBD1 (5 bases). This CDR3 contains 14 residues. V shed 4 bases and J shed 6 bases, with 12 bases lying between them. Looked up from germline, CDR1 is SEHNR and CDR2 is FQNEAQ (reference sequence). CDR3 residues: CASSYTRVDEKLFF. CDR3 in DNA: TGTGCCAGCAGCTATACCAGGGTGGATGAAAAACTGTTTTTT.

In its sample, this clonotype was seen many times. The gene calls are TRBV7-9 and TRBJ1-1; 9 positions match TRBD1. There are 14 residues in the CDR3. The junction had 1 base not matched to a gene; V was cut back by 4 bases and J by 1 base. Germline V gives CDR1 SEHNR, CDR2 FQNEAQ (reference sequence). The CDR3 is CASSSGQGNTEAFF. The CDR3 nucleotides read TGTGCCAGCAGCTCGGGACAGGGGAACACTGAAGCTTTCTTT. The full variable domain, with the rest looked up from reference TRBV7-9 and TRBJ1-1, is DTGVSQNPRHKITKRGQNVTFRCDPISEHNRLYWYRQTLGQGPEFLTYFQNEAQLEKSRLLSDRFSAERPKGSFSTLEIQRTEQGDSAMYLCASSSGQGNTEAFFGQGTRLTVV.

This chain joins TRBV21-1 and TRBJ1-2. TRBV21-1 is a recognized pseudogene. The CDR3 contains 17 residues. In DNA form, the CDR3 reads TGTGCCAGCAGCAAAGGTCTTTGTCCAGTCAGGAACTATGGCTACACCTTC. Translation gives CASSKGLCPVRNYGYTF.

This clonotype was seen a handful of times. V usage is TRBV28 and J usage is TRBJ1-5; D is possibly TRBD1 (6 bases). Germline CDR1 is MDHEN and CDR2 is SYDVKM. The V gene lost 3 bases and the J gene lost 3 bases, with 12 bases spanning the gap. The CDR3 consists of 15 residues. The CDR3 DNA is TGTGCCAGCAGTTTCGTGGGGGGGCCCAATCAGCCCCAGCATTTT. It is translated as CASSFVGGPNQPQHF. Supplemented by reference TRBV28 and TRBJ1-5, the full variable domain reads DVKVTQSSRYLVKRTGEKVFLECVQDMDHENMFWYRQDPGLGLRLIYFSYDVKMKEKGDIPEGYSVSREKKERFSLILESASTNQTSMYLCASSFVGGPNQPQHFGDGTRLSIL.

The chain couples TRBV7-9 to TRBJ2-7; D not resolved. V gave up 5 bases and J gave up 2 bases, with 13 bases separating them. Per germline, CDR1 SEHNR and CDR2 FQNEAQ (reference sequence). The length of the CDR3 is 14 residues. DNA of the CDR3: TGTGCCAGCAGCAGAGCGCGAGTAACCTACGAGCAGTACGTC. This translates into CASSRARVTYEQYV.

The chain carries TRBV7-8 and TRBJ2-7, with D tentatively TRBD1 (6 bases). Germline lookup yields CDR1 SGHVS and CDR2 FQNEAQ. The CDR3 has 17 residues. V lost 0 bases and J 3 bases, leaving 18 bases between the germline ends. CDR3 coding DNA: TGTGCCAGCAGCTTAGCGCTGGGCAGGGGAATACACTACGAGCAGTACGTC. Its translation: CASSLALGRGIHYEQYV.

The chain recombines TRBV4-3 with TRBJ2-1; perhaps D is TRBD1 or TRBD2 (5 bases each). The CDR3 covers 15 residues. Germline-derived CDR1 and CDR2 are LGHNA and YSLEER. The V end was cut by 5 bases, the J end by 12 bases, with 23 bases between. The CDR3 here is CASSKGSRTLTGQFF. In DNA, the CDR3 is TGCGCCAGCAGCAAGGGGAGTAGGACCTTAACGGGGCAGTTCTTC.

The table lists this clonotype with many counts. V and J are TRBV10-1 and TRBJ2-7; 13 positions agree with TRBD2. The CDR3 consists of 14 residues. Germline V CDR1 and CDR2: WNHNN, SYGVQD (reference sequence). V lost 2 bases to trimming and J lost 6 bases; unmatched junction nucleotides: 1. Here the CDR3 DNA reads TGCGCCAGCAGTGAGGGACTAGCGGGGGCCGAGCAGTACTTC. Amino acids: CASSEGLAGAEQYF.

In this sample, this clonotype turned up a few times. The V call is TRBV6-5, the J call TRBJ2-1, with a tentative D call TRBD1 (8 bases). Trimming took off 4 bases at V and 8 bases at J, with 21 bases between the two ends. The germline V gene has CDR1 MNHEY and CDR2 SVGAGI. This CDR3 region has 16 residues. The CDR3: CASSSITGGALDEQFF. CDR3 nucleotides: TGTGCCAGCAGTTCAATCACAGGGGGGGCCTTGGATGAGCAGTTCTTC.